The 25 T cell receptor beta chains in this list originate from one sample, sequenced in a study of cytomegalovirus exposure and HLA in healthy donors. The PCR contained 60 Vbeta and 13 Jbeta primers. The data were produced by immunoSEQ multiplex PCR, yet TCRdb's version contains in-frame clones alone and is incomplete. This sample has about 65,000 clones, with 60% to 80% found just once. What was sequenced was PBMCs. Source of these receptors: a girl between 10 and 17 years old in good health and CMV-seropositive.

This chain uses TRBV30 with TRBJ1-5, with D unresolved. Trimming removed 2 bases at V and 2 bases at J, with 25 bases between. The CDR3 covers 19 residues. Germline V gene sequence: CDR1 GTSNPN, CDR2 SVGIG (reference sequence). The CDR3 region is CAWSPRSASGYMGNQPQHF. Written as DNA, the CDR3 is TGTGCCTGGAGTCCCCGGAGCGCCAGCGGCTATATGGGCAATCAGCCCCAGCATTTT.

This rearrangement joins TRBV5-6 to TRBJ1-1; TRBD1 matches 8 bases. Germline V CDR1 and CDR2: SGHDT, YYEEEE. V trimming: 4 bases; J trimming: 4 bases; junction bases outside the gene matches: 9. The CDR3 contains 15 residues. This CDR3 is CASSPTGDLGTEAFF. In DNA form, the CDR3 reads TGTGCCAGCAGCCCGACAGGGGACTTGGGCACTGAAGCTTTCTTT.

This sequence joins TRBV4-2 and TRBJ1-5, with D perhaps TRBD1 (5 bases). Germline V gene data show CDR1 as LGHNA and CDR2 as YNFKEQ. The CDR3 has 15 amino acids. Trimming took off 1 base at V and 6 bases at J, with 13 bases between the two ends. In nucleotides, the CDR3 is TGTGCCAGCAGCCAAGGGGGCAGGGAGGGTCAGCCCCAGCATTTT. Translated: CASSQGGREGQPQHF.

The V call is TRBV4-1, the J call TRBJ2-5; D perhaps matches TRBD2 (7 bases). V lost 4 bases, J lost 6 bases, and 18 bases lay in between. This CDR3 region has 15 residues. Germline V gene data show CDR1 as MGHRA and CDR2 as YSYEKL. The CDR3 loop reads CASSPGKGGPKTQYF. CDR3 coding DNA: TGCGCCAGCAGCCCCGGAAAGGGGGGGCCCAAGACCCAGTACTTC.

V and J are TRBV27 and TRBJ1-2; D is uncertain. V lost 8 bases, J lost 4 bases, and 11 bases lay in between. Germline CDR1 and CDR2: MNHEY and SMNVEV (reference sequence). This CDR3 has 12 amino acids. The CDR3 is CASPLAVYGYTF. CDR3 DNA: TGTGCCAGCCCCCTCGCAGTCTATGGCTACACCTTC.

V gene TRBV28 combines with J gene TRBJ1-4; 8 bases are shared with TRBD1. The CDR3 consists of 16 residues. Trimming took 5 bases from V and 1 from J; bases not matched to a gene: 6. CDR1 MDHEN and CDR2 SYDVKM come from the germline V gene. CDR3 residues: CASSLTGGRTNEKLFF. CDR3 coding DNA: TGTGCCAGCAGTCTTACAGGGGGTCGAACTAATGAAAAACTGTTTTTT.

The gene calls are TRBV5-6 and TRBJ2-2, with TRBD2 as a possible D gene (5 bases). The V end was cut by 3 bases, the J end by 6 bases, with 12 bases between. Per the germline V gene, CDR1 is SGHDT and CDR2 is YYEEEE. This CDR3 has 14 amino acids. The DNA for the CDR3 is TGTGCCAGCAGCTCGGGGTTTTACCCCGGGGAGCTGTTTTTT. It is translated as CASSSGFYPGELFF.

V gene TRBV18 combines with J gene TRBJ2-6; D gene ambiguous. The CDR3 runs to 17 residues. The germline V gene encodes CDR1 KGHSH and CDR2 LQKENI. V gave up 2 bases and J gave up 0 bases, with 11 bases separating them. CDR3 in DNA: TGTGCCAGCTCACCATTAGGCAGCGCCTCTGGGGCCAACGTCCTGACTTTC. This translates into CASSPLGSASGANVLTF.

V gene TRBV11-2 combines with J gene TRBJ2-2; TRBD2 might be the D (5 bases). V was pared by 4 bases and J by 3 bases, with 18 bases between. Germline values: CDR1 SGHAT, CDR2 FQNNGV. The CDR3 has 17 residues. The chain's CDR3 is CASSSLWAQRDTGELFF. Written as DNA, the CDR3 is TGTGCCAGCAGCTCGTTGTGGGCCCAGAGGGACACCGGGGAGCTGTTTTTT.

The chain links TRBV6-4 to TRBJ2-3; TRBD2 matches at 14 bases. The V and J ends lost 4 bases and 4 bases, in that order; junction bases with no gene match: 4. The CDR3 is 16 amino acids. Germline V gene data show CDR1 as MRHNA and CDR2 as SNTAGT. CDR3 amino acids: CASSASGLAGADTQYF. The CDR3 nucleotides are TGTGCCAGCAGTGCCTCGGGACTAGCGGGGGCAGATACGCAGTATTTT.

J is TRBJ2-5 and V is TRBV11-3, with TRBD1 identical over 7 bases. The V and J ends lost 6 bases and 4 bases, in that order; junction bases with no gene match: 8. CDR3 length: 14 residues. The germline gives CDR1 SGHNT, CDR2 YENEEA. CDR3 amino acids: CASSTTGAGETQYF. CDR3 DNA sequence: TGTGCCAGCAGTACAACAGGGGCAGGAGAGACCCAGTACTTC.

The chain carries TRBV6-5 and TRBJ2-7, with 7 bases lining up with TRBD1. V gave up 0 bases and J gave up 4 bases; unmatched junction bases: 6. Germline V gene sequence: CDR1 MNHEY, CDR2 SVGAGI. The length of the CDR3 is 15 residues. Here the CDR3 DNA reads TGTGCCAGCAGTTACTCCACAGGGGATTCTTACGAGCAGTACTTC. Protein: CASSYSTGDSYEQYF.

This rearrangement joins TRBV30 to TRBJ2-7; 10 bases agree with TRBD2. CDR1 is GTSNPN, CDR2 SVGIG, per germline (reference sequence). The length of the CDR3 is 13 residues. J gave up 6 bases and V 3 bases, and 5 bases lay outside the gene matches. The CDR3 coding sequence is TGTGCCTGGAGAGCTAGCGGGAGTACCGAGCAGTACTTC. It codes for CAWRASGSTEQYF.

The chain uses TRBV5-4 and TRBJ2-1, with TRBD2 matching 10 bases. V lost 3 bases and J lost 0; bases outside the gene matches: 9. Germline V gene lookup returns CDR1 SGHNT and CDR2 YYREEE (reference sequence). CDR3 length: 18 amino acids. The CDR3 loop is CASSSSSGGFVSYNEQFF. CDR3 nucleotide sequence: TGTGCCAGCAGCTCCTCTAGCGGGGGATTCGTCTCCTACAATGAGCAGTTCTTC.

J is TRBJ2-7 and V is TRBV19, with TRBD1 matching over 11 bases. This CDR3 contains 14 residues. Germline loops: CDR1 LNHDA, CDR2 SQIVND (reference sequence). The V gene end was trimmed by 4 bases and the J gene end by 5 bases; junction bases not matched to a gene: 4. CDR3 sequence reads: CASSTGQGAHEQYF. The CDR3 DNA reads TGTGCCAGTAGTACAGGACAGGGGGCCCACGAGCAGTACTTC.

The rearrangement joins TRBV2 to TRBJ2-1, with TRBD1 matching 7 bases. V shed 5 bases, J shed 4 bases, and the junction held 8 bases outside the gene matches. The CDR3 consists of 15 residues. Germline-derived CDR1 and CDR2 are SNHLY and FYNNEI. The DNA for the CDR3 is TGTGCCAGCAGTACGGAGACAGGGTCATACAATGAGCAGTTCTTC. This encodes CASSTETGSYNEQFF.

The chain is built from TRBV7-2 and TRBJ1-1, with TRBD1 matching 9 bases. CDR3 length equals 14 residues. Germline values: CDR1 SGHTA, CDR2 FQGNSA. After removal of 4 bases from V and 4 bases from J, the junction contained 4 bases not matched to a gene. The CDR3 region has the DNA TGTGCCAGCAGCTCTACAGGGGGCCTCACTGAAGCTTTCTTT. Protein sequence: CASSSTGGLTEAFF.

The chain joins TRBV5-6 to TRBJ2-2; TRBD2 is a possible D gene (5 bases). In germline, CDR1 is SGHDT, CDR2 YYEEEE. Trimming cost V 1 base and J 4 bases, with 11 bases left between them. This CDR3 is 15 amino acids long. The DNA of the CDR3 is TGTGCCAGCAGCTTGCTAGCCCGTCCCACCGGGGAGCTGTTTTTT. This sequence encodes CASSLLARPTGELFF.

This chain links TRBV30 with TRBJ1-5, with 10 bases that match TRBD1. The CDR3 extends over 15 amino acids. Germline CDR1 and CDR2: GTSNPN and SVGIG (reference sequence). Trimming took 2 bases from V and 6 from J; bases not matched to a gene: 7. CDR3 region: CAWSPPGQGLQPQHF. CDR3 DNA: TGTGCCTGGAGTCCACCGGGACAGGGGCTTCAGCCCCAGCATTTT.

This clone was picked up one time. The chain recombines TRBV7-2 with TRBJ2-3; a possible D gene is TRBD2 (5 bases). The CDR3 is made up of 14 amino acids. Trimming stripped 0 bases from V and 2 bases from J, with 6 bases between. From germline, CDR1 is SGHTA and CDR2 FQGNSA. CDR3 coding DNA: TGTGCCAGCAGCTTAGCCGGGATCACAGATACGCAGTATTTT. It translates to CASSLAGITDTQYF. The complete variable domain, with remaining parts taken from reference TRBV7-2 and TRBJ2-3, reads GAGVSQSPSNKVTEKGKDVELRCDPISGHTALYWYRQSLGQGLEFLIYFQGNSAPDKSGLPSDRFSAERTGGSVSTLTIQRTQQEDSAVYLCASSLAGITDTQYFGPGTRLTVL.

This clone was detected only a few times. V is TRBV15 and J is TRBJ2-2, with a possible D match to TRBD1 (5 bases). This CDR3 contains 14 residues. The germline V gene has CDR1 LNHNV and CDR2 YYDKDF (reference sequence). The germline V and J ends were trimmed by 4 bases and 3 bases, with 9 bases remaining between them. The CDR3 sequence is CATSTGADTGELFF. CDR3 coding DNA: TGTGCCACCAGCACTGGGGCCGACACCGGGGAGCTGTTTTTT.

This clone was observed a handful of times. V is TRBV6-6 and J is TRBJ1-6; D call uncertain. The CDR3 totals 14 residues. Germline V gene lookup returns CDR1 MNHNY and CDR2 SVGAGI (reference sequence). V dropped 3 bases and J dropped 6 bases, with 9 bases sitting between them. CDR3 nucleotide sequence: TGTGCCAGCAGTTATTCGGGTTCTAATTCACCCCTCCACTTT. Protein product: CASSYSGSNSPLHF.

The gene calls are TRBV11-2 and TRBJ1-4, with 8 bases aligning to TRBD1. Germline values: CDR1 SGHAT, CDR2 FQNNGV. The CDR3 contains 14 residues. The J segment lost 10 bases and the V segment lost 4 bases, leaving 8 bases of the junction unmatched. CDR3 nucleotides: TGTGCCAGCAGCTCAGCGGACAGGGTTGTAAAACTGTTTTTT. Its protein product is CASSSADRVVKLFF.

V is TRBV28 and J is TRBJ1-5, with TRBD1 as a possible D gene (5 bases). CDR3 length: 17 amino acids. Germline loops: CDR1 MDHEN, CDR2 SYDVKM. Between the trimmed V and J ends, which lost 3 bases and 3 bases, there was a span of 18 bases. This CDR3 is CASSLTGRGGDNQPQHF. The CDR3 nucleotides read TGTGCCAGCAGTTTGACTGGTAGGGGAGGGGACAATCAGCCCCAGCATTTT.

The rearrangement joins TRBV7-9 to TRBJ1-1; D uncertain. There are 15 residues in the CDR3. V was shortened by 5 bases and J by 0 bases, with 13 bases between the two germline ends. Germline assignment: CDR1 SEHNR and CDR2 FQNEAQ (reference sequence). The CDR3: CASSPPGRMNTEAFF. The CDR3 DNA is TGTGCCAGCAGCCCCCCCGGGAGGATGAACACTGAAGCTTTCTTT.